Presented here are 24 T cell receptor beta chains from one specimen sequenced in a study of blood T cells in healthy people across ages. Using a J-beta primer mix together with a sample-barcoded 5' primer, a second PCR was run for about 6 to 11 cycles. Each CDR3 protein is one row after TCRdb ran MiXCR on the 5' RACE reads. The sample records around 1,800,000 distinct CDR3 sequences, 39% being singletons. The sequencing sample was made of blood. The receptors derive from a human donor in good health.

Comments on this clonotype: The junction shows a germline mismatch at one end, possibly a read error. The chain is built from TRBV20-1 and TRBJ1-5, with 8 positions matching TRBD1. The germline CDR1 and CDR2 sequences are DFQATT and SNEGSKA (reference sequence). The CDR3 consists of 14 residues. CDR3 DNA: TGCAGTACTAGTCAGGGGGCCGGAGATCAGCCCCAGCATTTT. Amino acid sequence: CSTSQGAGDQPQHF.

The chain joins TRBV20-1 to TRBJ2-1, with unresolved D. Germline CDR1 reads DFQATT; CDR2 reads SNEGSKA (reference sequence). There are 16 residues in the CDR3. Trimming stripped 4 bases from V and 0 bases from J, with 16 bases between. The DNA of the CDR3 is TGCAGTGCTAAGACCGGGCCCATGAGCTCCTACAATGAGCAGTTCTTC. This sequence encodes CSAKTGPMSSYNEQFF.

V and J are TRBV5-4 and TRBJ1-1; 8 bases agree with TRBD1. The CDR3 has 14 amino acids. The junction had 5 bases not matched to a gene; V was cut back by 2 bases and J by 5 bases. Germline values: CDR1 SGHNT, CDR2 YYREEE (reference sequence). CDR3 sequence: CASSFTGGRTEAFF. DNA for the CDR3: TGTGCCAGCAGCTTTACAGGGGGGAGGACTGAAGCTTTCTTT.

In its sample, this clonotype was seen once. Given a far larger clone just one base away, this is likely a sequencing read error. The chain couples TRBV5-6 to TRBJ1-1; D unresolved. Germline CDR1 and CDR2: SGHDT and YYEEEE. The CDR3 contains 11 residues. CDR3 protein: CTSSRNTEAFF. CDR3 in DNA: TGTACCAGCAGCCGCAACACTGAAGCTTTCTTT.

The chain couples TRBV29-1 to TRBJ1-1; tentatively, D is TRBD1 (6 bases). This CDR3 region has 14 residues. The V gene's germline CDR1 is SQVTM and CDR2 ANQGSEA. V was shortened by 6 bases and J by 1 base, with 15 bases between the two germline ends. CDR3 region: CSVYWDTSNTEAFF. The CDR3 DNA sequence: TGCAGCGTGTACTGGGACACCTCGAACACTGAAGCTTTCTTT.

J is TRBJ2-3 and V is TRBV18; D is ambiguous. The CDR3 totals 15 residues. Germline CDR1 KGHSH, CDR2 LQKENI. The V gene lost 1 base and the J gene lost 1 base, with 9 bases spanning the gap. The CDR3 DNA reads as TGTGCCAGCTCACCACGGGCAGGTGGCACAGATACGCAGTATTTT. It encodes CASSPRAGGTDTQYF.

This clonotype was seen a handful of times. This chain connects TRBV6-1 to TRBJ1-4; no reliable D call. V was trimmed by 1 base and J by 3 bases, leaving 24 bases between them. Germline V gives CDR1 MNHNS, CDR2 SASEGT. CDR3 length: 20 amino acids. For the CDR3, the DNA is TGTGCCAGCAGTGAAGGGAGTTGGGGTCAGGCCCGGCGGGCTAATGAAAAACTGTTTTTT. Protein sequence: CASSEGSWGQARRANEKLFF.

A word on this clonotype: Since no conserved phenylalanine or tryptophan closes the CDR3, a read error is the likely cause. V usage is TRBV3-1 and J usage is TRBJ2-3; possibly TRBD2 for D (5 bases). V lost 3 bases to trimming and J lost 2 bases, with 12 bases between them. In germline, CDR1 is LGHDT, CDR2 YNNKEL (reference sequence). This CDR3 region has 15 residues. The CDR3 sequence is CASSHRKAATDTQYL. The CDR3 coding sequence is TGTGCCAGCAGCCATCGAAAAGCGGCCACAGATACGCAGTATCTT.

The gene calls are TRBV4-1 and TRBJ2-1; D is possibly TRBD2 (6 bases). There are 14 residues in the CDR3. The germline gives CDR1 MGHRA, CDR2 YSYEKL. V lost 6 bases and J lost 5, with 14 bases in between. Here the CDR3 DNA reads TGCGCCAGCAGGGAACAGGAGGGACACAATGAGCAGTTCTTC. Amino acid sequence: CASREQEGHNEQFF.

This clonotype was counted between two and nine times. CDR3 coding DNA: TGCGCCAGCAGCCACCTCCGCGGACGGGGGCCCATCTCCTACAATGAGCAGTTCTTC. Encoded protein: CASSHLRGRGPISYNEQFF. The chain employs TRBV4-3 and TRBJ2-1; D possibly matches TRBD1 or TRBD2 (6 bases each). The CDR3 spans 19 residues. The V gene's germline CDR1 is LGHNA and CDR2 YSLEER. Trimming stripped 3 bases from V and 0 bases from J, with 21 bases between.

This clonotype has just one count. The chain uses TRBV12-3 or TRBV12-4 and TRBJ1-1; D uncertain. The CDR3 contains 15 residues. Trimming removed 1 base from V and 1 base from J, with 10 bases in between. CDR3 bases: TGTGCCAGCAGTTTAGGGATATGGTCGAACACTGAAGCTTTCTTT. It is translated as CASSLGIWSNTEAFF.

The genes are TRBV9 and TRBJ2-7; D possibly corresponds to TRBD2 (6 bases). This CDR3 spans 17 amino acids. Deletions cut 0 bases from V and 3 bases from J, with 19 bases between. The germline CDR1 and CDR2 sequences are SGDLS and YYNGEE. The CDR3 sequence: CASSVATLAEGIYEQYF. CDR3 nucleotide sequence: TGTGCCAGCAGCGTAGCTACATTGGCGGAGGGGATCTACGAGCAGTACTTC.

This clonotype occurred a few times. This chain uses TRBV29-1 with TRBJ1-4; no reliable D call. Germline assignment: CDR1 SQVTM and CDR2 ANQGSEA. Trimming removed 7 bases at V and 8 bases at J, with 17 bases between. The CDR3 covers 13 residues. The CDR3 DNA sequence: TGCAGCGGCCAAGTGGGGTCATCAGAAAAACTGTTTTTT. This translates into CSGQVGSSEKLFF.

CDR3 protein: CSAGGQGSGANVLTF. Here the CDR3 DNA reads TGCAGTGCTGGGGGGCAGGGCTCTGGGGCCAACGTCCTGACTTTC. The chain links TRBV20-1 to TRBJ2-6; D possibly matches TRBD1 or TRBD2 (6 bases each). The germline V and J ends were trimmed by 5 bases and 0 bases, with 11 bases remaining between them. The germline V gene has CDR1 DFQATT and CDR2 SNEGSKA (reference sequence). The CDR3 consists of 15 residues.

The chain carries TRBV10-3 and TRBJ1-2, with TRBD1 identical over 11 bases. The CDR3 spans 15 residues. CDR1 ENHRY and CDR2 SYGVKD come from the germline V gene. With 7 bases clipped from V and 3 bases from J, the junction kept 7 bases outside the gene matches. The CDR3, as DNA: TGTGCCATCAAGGCTGGGACAGGGGGTGACTATGGCTACACCTTC. Encoded protein: CAIKAGTGGDYGYTF.

For the CDR3, the DNA is TGTGCCAGCAGCTTAGGTTGGACAGCGAAGAACACTGAAGCTTTCTTT. This codes for CASSLGWTAKNTEAFF. The J gene is TRBJ1-1, the V gene TRBV11-2; D is possibly TRBD1 (6 bases). CDR1 is SGHAT and CDR2 is FQNNGV in the germline V gene. CDR3 size: 16 residues. Trimming cost V 1 base and J 1 base, with 13 bases left between them.

This clonotype occurred a few times. The V and J genes are TRBV6-5 and TRBJ1-1; unclear D gene. This CDR3 comprises 12 residues. The ends were cut back, 8 bases at V and 5 bases at J, with 12 bases in the middle. The germline gives CDR1 MNHEY, CDR2 SVGAGI. CDR3 region: CASPKGPTEAFF. CDR3 nucleotide sequence: TGTGCCAGCCCTAAGGGTCCTACTGAAGCTTTCTTT.

The chain uses TRBV29-1 and TRBJ2-1, with a tentative D call TRBD2 (6 bases). The CDR3 runs to 14 residues. The germline gives CDR1 SQVTM, CDR2 ANQGSEA. V dropped 4 bases and J dropped 7 bases, with 17 bases sitting between them. CDR3 nucleotide sequence: TGCAGCGTTGCCGGGGGTCCGTCAAGGAATGAGCAGTTCTTC. Protein product: CSVAGGPSRNEQFF.

CDR3 sequence reads: CSARPRGAAQETQYF. CDR3 nucleotides: TGCAGTGCTAGACCGCGAGGAGCGGCCCAAGAGACCCAGTACTTC. The chain links TRBV20-1 to TRBJ2-5; tentatively, D is TRBD2 (5 bases). The CDR3 runs to 15 residues. Trimming cost V 2 bases and J 1 base, with 14 bases left between them. The germline V gene encodes CDR1 DFQATT and CDR2 SNEGSKA (reference sequence).

The chain is built from TRBV7-2 and TRBJ1-5; TRBD1 matches 10 bases. The CDR3 extends over 15 amino acids. CDR1 and CDR2 (germline): SGHTA, FQGNSA. V shed 1 base, J shed 7 bases, and the junction held 4 bases outside the gene matches. CDR3 bases: TGTGCCAGCAGCTTAGGGGACAGGGGAGGACAGCCCCAGCATTTT. Its translation is CASSLGDRGGQPQHF.

This clonotype has only a few counts. The chain carries TRBV4-3 and TRBJ2-7, with 10 bases fitting TRBD1. From germline, CDR1 is LGHNA and CDR2 YSLEER. There are 15 residues in the CDR3. The V gene end was trimmed by 3 bases and the J gene end by 2 bases; junction bases not matched to a gene: 4. CDR3 nucleotide sequence: TGCGCCAGCAGCCAGGGACAGGGGAACCCCTACGAGCAGTACTTC. Encoded protein: CASSQGQGNPYEQYF.

This chain links TRBV6-2 or TRBV6-3 with TRBJ2-2; D tentatively reads TRBD1 or TRBD2 (6 bases each). The CDR3 totals 15 residues. Trimming left V 7 bases short and J 5 bases short, with 17 bases between. The germline V gene encodes CDR1 MNHEY and CDR2 SVGEGT. CDR3 residues: CASTRRDIGTGELFF. The CDR3 nucleotides are TGTGCCAGCACCCGGAGGGACATCGGGACCGGGGAGCTGTTTTTT.

At least ten counts were recorded for this clonotype. The gene calls are TRBV29-1 and TRBJ2-1, with 9 bases matching TRBD1. Per germline, CDR1 SQVTM and CDR2 ANQGSEA. The CDR3 contains 16 residues. V shed 4 bases and J 6 bases; nucleotides not matched to a gene: 13. In DNA, the CDR3 is TGCAGCGTTGTCGGGGAAGGACAGGGGTTTTTCAATGAGCAGTTCTTC. Its protein product is CSVVGEGQGFFNEQFF.

V usage is TRBV12-3 or TRBV12-4 and J usage is TRBJ1-1; a weak D match, TRBD1 (6 bases). This CDR3 region has 12 residues. Trimming removed 0 bases from V and 11 bases from J, with 10 bases in between. CDR3 nucleotides: TGTGCCAGCAGTTTAGCCGGGGGCAGTGCTTTCTTT. Its protein product is CASSLAGGSAFF.